The entry below gives a single T cell receptor (beta chain) sequence along with its context. No antigen is known for it. The data derive from a study of shared clonotypes between healthy human individuals. Whole-study context: Serving as donors were a couple of women and a few men, whose ages spanned 18 to 49. Regarding the study as a whole: Clonotype sharing among donors likely depends on sequencing depth.

The donor cohort consisted entirely of Caucasian adults residing in Nashville, Tennessee. Germline loops: CDR1 MNHEY, CDR2 SVGAGI. This CDR3 is built from 14 residues. The ends lost 5 bases at V and 4 bases at J; junction bases unmatched: 5. Genomic DNA belonging to each subset was distributed in equal measure over several immunoSEQ plates. Clones were read by immunoSEQ multiplex PCR, and TCRdb kept only the in-frame ones, dropping some. This sample yields 1,400,000 or so clones, of which approximately 98.5% are seen a single time; over 0.3% belongs to the top ten. The receptor's source is a man younger than 40 in good health. Sequenced material: naive CD4+ T cells sorted from blood. Subset denoted: CD45RA+ positively selected. The chain has TRBV6-5 and TRBJ2-7; TRBD1 aligns across 10 bases. This CDR3 reads CASSAPGQGYEQYF. The CDR3 DNA follows: TGTGCCAGCAGTGCCCCGGGACAGGGGTACGAGCAGTACTTC.